The present T cell receptor (beta chain) was sequenced within a study of CD8 T cells in Susac syndrome. Study-wide background: Clinically active disease was present in over 5 of the sequenced Susac syndrome patients. Roughly eight of these patients were in remission. Broader study findings: Total CD8+ repertoires held around 16 Susac-specific public clones, while CD8+ TEMRA repertoires held a few.

On this clonotype itself: Its antigen remains unknown.

TEMRA cells were FACS-enriched and CD8+ and CD4+ T cells negatively isolated. Losses at the gene ends were 1 base for V and 0 bases for J; bases not matched to a gene: 5. The CDR3 has 17 amino acids. Germline CDR1 SEHNR, CDR2 FQNEAQ (reference sequence). Random hexamers were used to reverse transcribe the RNA input (roughly 0.5 to 1 ug). The immunoSEQ assay covered 54 Vbeta and 13 Jbeta segments for CDR3. TCRdb used MiXCR to reprocess the immunoSEQ multiplex PCR reads, holding one entry per CDR3 protein. The sample carries 65,000 to 100,000 distinct CDR3 sequences, roughly 95% recorded once. The sample taken for sequencing was CD8+ T cells from PBMCs. The chain combines TRBV7-9 with TRBJ2-4; 8 bases agree with TRBD2. The origin of this receptor is a human donor with Susac syndrome. CDR3 DNA: TGTGCCAGCAGCTTAGATCGGGAGGGGGTAGCCAAAAACATTCAGTACTTC. It specifies CASSLDREGVAKNIQYF.